This TCR beta chain was profiled in a study of T cell clonality in common variable immunodeficiency (dated by TCRdb to the mid-2010s). CDR1 and CDR2 are read off the germline V gene as KGHSH and LQKENI. The junction shows trimming of 3 bases on V and 7 bases on J, and the gene matches do not reach 4 bases of it. Inclusive of the bounding cysteine and phenylalanine, the CDR3 is 14 residues long. Shown are 33 bases from within the CDR3, in frame from base 1. Equivalent amounts of genomic DNA from CVID and control samples were used as sequencing input. For every sample, a 60 bp segment covering the rearranged TCRbeta CDR3 region was amplified and then sequenced. TCRbeta amplification used the immunoSEQ assay, a bias-corrected multiplex PCR with high-throughput sequencing. The original methods were these. Each unique nucleotide sequence was treated as a clone and annotated with V, D and J genes, copy number and frequency. Sequences were labeled productive if in frame, and non-productive if out of frame or containing stop codons. As previously described, clonality was calculated on the basis of Shannon's entropy. The predicted amino acid sequences of productive clones were used to derive the mean CDR3 Kyte-Doolittle hydropathy. Using the R hclust function, scaled V gene usage was clustered hierarchically with Manhattan distance and complete linkage. Sharing of clones by CDR3 amino acid sequence was evaluated through resampling of 12 repertoires per group over 100 rounds. Repertoires were searched for approximately 70 published EBV-specific and a few hundred published CMV-specific TCRbeta sequences. Analysis left out a couple of CVID samples that produced under 10,000 sequences, so 35 to 50 CVID repertoires remained. The source is immuneACCESS, and TCRdb retained only in-frame sequences with V and J called. Part of the clones is not carried over; for the studies checked, unresolved V genes explain less than half of this, and the remainder is unexplained. V and J calls and clone size come straight from that table; D and trimming were deduced from the DNA. The table shows roughly 17,000 clones here, with no singletons. The top ten constitute about 14% of the sample.

On the study overall, not on this receptor specifically: Fewer TCRbeta clones were shared among CVID subjects than among healthy controls (p < 0.0001). Compared with healthy controls, CVID subjects showed increased TCRbeta clonality (t-test p = 0.018), a feature most characteristic of about a third of subjects. Despite equal DNA input, controls averaged roughly 89,000 unique sequences per sample versus some 30,000 in CVID samples. Patient heterogeneity within the CVID cohort put limits on correlating repertoire features with clinical complications. The authors noted that sequencing repertoires of T cell subpopulations would be needed to clarify what caused the increased clonality in CVID. Reportedly, TCRbeta sequences from CVID had fewer deletions and N-nucleotide insertions, and highly modified clones with 13 or more V deletions were absent from CVID.

Standard criteria were used to diagnose CVID, namely serum IgG, IgA and/or IgM reduced below the normal range together with specific antibody deficiency. A total of 40 to 50 subjects (roughly 15 female and around 29 male; age range roughly 9 to 70 years, mean age around 41) were included in the CVID group. Both CVID patients and healthy controls were predominantly of Caucasian heritage. At the time of study participation, every CVID subject had been on replacement immunoglobulin therapy for at least one year. When blood was collected, none of the CVID subjects were ill or on immunomodulatory or immunosuppressive medication. From each donor, about 5 to 8 ml of heparinized peripheral whole blood was collected. TCRbeta CDR3 repertoires were sequenced from genomic DNA of adults with common variable immune deficiency (CVID) and healthy adult controls. Diluted blood was density-centrifuged over Hypaque 1077 or Ficoll-Paque to isolate peripheral blood mononuclear cells. Unsorted mononuclear cells served as the source of genomic DNA, which was extracted either by Qiagen column purification or by a centrifugation-based method.

On this clone itself: Its antigen is not yet known. Read coverage stops 3 residues before the CDR3 terminus; the germline J gene supplies the remainder.

This sequence was found in a human donor with common variable immunodeficiency. The sequencing sample was made of peripheral blood mononuclear cells. In this chain, TRBV18 is recombined with TRBJ2-2; the junction holds 8 bases that match TRBD2. For the CDR3, the sequence is CASSPGLVIGELFF. Incomplete CDR3 DNA: TGTGCCAGCTCACCGGGACTAGTCATCGGGGAG.